These T cell receptor beta chains were read from a single sample in a study of cytomegalovirus exposure and HLA in healthy donors. The method was immunoSEQ multiplex PCR; TCRdb's version includes in-frame clones alone and lacks a portion of them. The sample lists about 200,000 clones, around 90% occurring once. Sequencing used PBMCs. The origin of the receptors is a woman aged 18-29 years in good health and CMV-seronegative. Each CDR3 is given with its conserved first and last residue. Fields, in order: J gene, V gene, D gene, clone size, CDR3 protein. The D gene is left open where the match is weak. Not all rows give a size; the values are once, few, many and, for expanded clones, a class.

TRBJ2-3 TRBV19 TRBD2 once CASSIASGKYDTQYF
TRBJ1-4 TRBV7-9 TRBD1 - CASSLGPTGVNEKLFF
TRBJ2-7 TRBV5-6 - - CASSLEVRAYEQYF
TRBJ1-4 TRBV28 - - CASSWTTPWTNEKLFF
TRBJ2-3 TRBV27 - - CASTRGRRTDTQYF
TRBJ1-2 TRBV4-2 TRBD1 - CASSQERQGGYGYTF
TRBJ2-7 TRBV4-1 TRBD2 - CASSQPSGGVVEQYF
TRBJ1-3 TRBV5-1 - - CASSFYPTSGASSGNTIYF
TRBJ2-7 TRBV2 - - CASRPASTYEQYF
TRBJ1-2 TRBV6-5 TRBD1 - CASSFGQGLSGYTF
TRBJ1-2 TRBV18 TRBD1 - CASSPQGAYGYTF
TRBJ2-5 TRBV5-1 - - CASSSALQETQYF
TRBJ1-2 TRBV13 - - CASSLLGVSEGHGYTF
TRBJ1-1 TRBV9 - - CASSVTGRDTEAFF
TRBJ2-7 TRBV7-6 TRBD2 few CASSLVPLAGGYEQYF
TRBJ2-1 TRBV11-2 TRBD2 - CASKGLAEEQFF
TRBJ2-2 TRBV21-1 - - CASSKHSVEGELFF
TRBJ2-3 TRBV10-3 - - CAISDQTDTQYF
TRBJ1-1 TRBV28 TRBD1 - CASSPGTANTEAFF
TRBJ2-2 TRBV6-6 - few CASRDTGELFF
TRBJ2-1 TRBV27 - - CASSTLGDLYNEQFF
TRBJ2-3 TRBV5-6 TRBD2 - CASSGGLAEKGYTQYF
TRBJ1-1 TRBV12-5 - few CASGLVLGRGNTEAFF
TRBJ2-7 TRBV30 TRBD2 - CAWSFRLAGNYEQYF
TRBJ2-1 TRBV10-3 TRBD2 - CAISEPLSGREADNEQFF
TRBJ2-5 TRBV5-1 - - CASSFTTGAQETQYF
TRBJ1-2 TRBV5-1 - - CASSLSHGTSYGYTF
TRBJ2-5 TRBV6-1 - once CASRKTGLETQYF
TRBJ2-7 TRBV11-3 - - CASSLDSKARQYF
TRBJ1-2 TRBV5-6 TRBD1 - CASSPRTGVRYGYTF
TRBJ2-4 TRBV6-1 - - CASSVQGNIQYF
TRBJ2-3 TRBV19 - - CASRGQSFVDTQYF
TRBJ1-1 TRBV2 - - CASQGRGGTEAFF
TRBJ2-7 TRBV27 - once CASSFVAGPYEQYF
TRBJ1-2 TRBV7-2 - - CASSSRQSDGYTF